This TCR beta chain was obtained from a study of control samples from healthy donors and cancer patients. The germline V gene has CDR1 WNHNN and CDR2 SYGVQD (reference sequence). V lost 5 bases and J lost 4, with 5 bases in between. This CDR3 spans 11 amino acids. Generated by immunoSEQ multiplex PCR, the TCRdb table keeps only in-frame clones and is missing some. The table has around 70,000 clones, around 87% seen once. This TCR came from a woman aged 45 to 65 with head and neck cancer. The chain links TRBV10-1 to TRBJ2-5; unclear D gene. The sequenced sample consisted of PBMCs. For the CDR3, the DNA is TGCGCCAGCAGTACCGGAGAGACCCAGTACTTC. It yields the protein CASSTGETQYF.